This TCR beta chain comes out of a study of somatic mutations in T cells in chronic GVHD (dated by TCRdb to the early 2020s). Genomic DNA was isolated and then used for TCRbeta deep sequencing. The immunoSEQ assay, provided as a commercial service, was used for both TCRbeta CDR3 sequencing and the initial data processing. The original methods were these. Reads were demultiplexed, adapter and primer sequences were trimmed, similar clones were merged through frequency-ratio clustering, and V, D, J genes were annotated using IMGT. TCRdb took this table from immuneACCESS and kept in-frame rearrangements with V and J called. Such tables lack part of the clones; where checked against another copy, unresolved V genes explain under half of the gap, and the rest is unexplained. That table supplies the V and J calls and clone size; D and trimming were determined from the DNA. In all, the sample holds 13,000 to 15,000 clones, and more than 75% of those were seen once. The ten largest clones take up about 34% of the sample.

For sorting, staining was performed with anti-CD3, anti-CD4, anti-CD8 and a Vbeta20 antibody from the IOTest Beta Mark kit on a FACSAria III, and a purity above 99% was achieved. Mononuclear cells were isolated by Ficoll-Paque PLUS density gradient centrifugation from peripheral blood that had been collected in sodium heparin tubes. Before TCRbeta deep sequencing, the CD4+ Vbeta20+, CD4+ Vbeta20-, and CD8+ T cell fractions were FACS-sorted. From the cysteine up to the phenylalanine, the CDR3 has a length of 13 residues. Of all the DNA, just the CDR3 is kept, 39 bases in frame from base 1. Looking up the germline V gene (reference sequence) yields CDR1 SSHAT and CDR2 FNYEAQ. Remarks on this clone: What this receptor recognizes is not known. The junction departs from germline at one end; a sequencing error may be responsible.

The rearranged segments are TRBV7-7 and TRBJ2-1, with a weak D call of TRBD1 (6 bases match). This sequence was found in a male patient between 50 and 60 years old with chronic graft-versus-host disease. Following transplantation, part of the T cell population may be supplied by the graft donor rather than the patient. Sequenced: Vbeta20-negative CD4+ T cells from blood. According to the study, the label for this sample's cell subset or site signals: CD4+ T cells sorted as TCR Vbeta20 negative by flow cytometry. The DNA sequence is given as TGTGCTAGCAGCTCAGGGGTCGGGAATGAGCAGTTCTTC. Its amino acids are CASSSGVGNEQFF.